These 18 T cell receptor beta chains share one sample of origin, sequenced in a study of T cells in Graves' hyperthyroidism and ophthalmopathy. Template material for amplifying TCR beta CDR3 regions consisted of RNA transcripts. The primer set for the first-round RT-PCR of the TCR CDR3 was HTBI. TCRdb re-called the multiplex PCR reads through MiXCR, storing one row per CDR3 protein. This table holds about 200,000 distinct CDR3 sequences, around 17% found once. Specimen: blood. The receptors here all came from a woman between 45 and 60 years old with Graves' hyperthyroidism.

J is TRBJ2-3 and V is TRBV28, with D tentatively TRBD1 or TRBD2 (5 bases each). V lost 6 bases to trimming and J lost 5 bases, with 18 bases between them. Germline lookup yields CDR1 MDHEN and CDR2 SYDVKM. CDR3 length equals 15 residues. The CDR3 nucleotides are TGTGCCAGCAGCCCCCTGGGGGAGAGGGGAGATACGCAGTATTTT. Amino acids: CASSPLGERGDTQYF.

This clonotype was counted only a few times. The V call is TRBV25-1, the J call TRBJ1-6; weak D call: TRBD1 (5 bases). The CDR3 extends over 14 amino acids. CDR1 MGHDK and CDR2 SYGVNS come from the germline V gene. The V gene lost 8 bases and the J gene lost 3 bases, with 11 bases spanning the gap. The CDR3 nucleotides are TGTGCCAGCTCAGGGAGTCTCTATAATTCACCCCTCCACTTT. Translated, it gives CASSGSLYNSPLHF.

This clonotype has a count of ten or more. The chain uses TRBV20-1 and TRBJ1-5; D unresolved. The CDR3 loop spans 13 amino acids. Germline assignment: CDR1 DFQATT and CDR2 SNEGSKA (reference sequence). V lost 4 bases, J lost 0 bases, and 7 bases lay in between. CDR3 sequence (DNA): TGCAGTGCTACGAGCAATAGCAATCAGCCCCAGCATTTT. Protein: CSATSNSNQPQHF.

Many counts were recorded for this clonotype. V gene TRBV12-3 or TRBV12-4 combines with J gene TRBJ2-7, with D uncertain. V dropped 1 base and J dropped 6 bases, with 13 bases sitting between them. CDR3 size: 14 residues. The CDR3 protein is CASSLVGPSLEQYF. The CDR3 DNA reads TGTGCCAGCAGTTTAGTCGGACCGTCTCTCGAGCAGTACTTC.

A note on this clonotype: This may stem from a read error, because a much larger clone lies one nucleotide away. Here the CDR3 omits its conserved ending phenylalanine or tryptophan, so a read error is the likely source. The V and J genes are TRBV12-3 or TRBV12-4 and TRBJ1-5; D is ambiguous. V lost 3 bases and J 0 bases, leaving 9 bases between the germline ends. This CDR3 spans 15 amino acids. CDR3 sequence: CASSLGSFSNQPQHL. The DNA of the CDR3 is TGTGCCAGCAGTTTGGGCAGTTTTAGCAATCAGCCCCAGCATCTT.

The chain carries TRBV20-1 and TRBJ1-1; 7 bases line up with TRBD1. With 1 base clipped from V and 6 bases from J, the junction kept 14 bases outside the gene matches. Germline V lookup: CDR1 DFQATT, CDR2 SNEGSKA (reference sequence). This CDR3 contains 16 residues. The CDR3 is CSARAPGRQGDSEAFF. The CDR3 region has the DNA TGCAGTGCTAGAGCCCCAGGAAGACAGGGTGACTCTGAAGCTTTCTTT.

This clonotype was observed at least ten times. The V and J genes are TRBV7-8 and TRBJ2-1, with 7 bases fitting TRBD2. Germline CDR1 SGHVS, CDR2 FQNEAQ. Germline trimming cut 2 bases from V and 2 bases from J; bases unmatched to any gene: 9. The CDR3 spans 17 residues. CDR3 sequence (DNA): TGTGCCAGCAGCTTACTAGGGCGGGAGAGCCCCTACAATGAGCAGTTCTTC. Its protein is CASSLLGRESPYNEQFF. The full variable domain, with the rest looked up from reference TRBV7-8 and TRBJ2-1, is GAGVSQSPRYKVAKRGQDVALRCDPISGHVSLFWYQQALGQGPEFLTYFQNEAQLDKSGLPSDRFFAERPEGSVSTLKIQRTQQEDSAVYLCASSLLGRESPYNEQFFGPGTRLTVL.

There are many counts of this clonotype. This chain links TRBV28 with TRBJ2-7; unclear D gene. CDR1 is MDHEN and CDR2 is SYDVKM in the germline V gene. This CDR3 comprises 13 residues. The V end lost 6 bases, the J end lost 2 bases, and 11 bases lay between the germline ends. The CDR3 DNA reads TGTGCCAGCAGAGAACCCGGGCCCTACGAGCAGTACTTC. Translated, it gives CASREPGPYEQYF.

This clonotype has ten or more counts. The chain joins TRBV11-2 to TRBJ2-7; D is perhaps TRBD2 (5 bases). The CDR3 runs 16 residues. Germline CDR1 and CDR2: SGHAT and FQNNGV. V was cut by 1 base and J by 0 bases, with 13 bases left in between. CDR3 amino acids: CASSLVLHAGSYEQYF. Written as DNA, the CDR3 is TGTGCCAGCAGCTTAGTTCTGCACGCGGGCTCCTACGAGCAGTACTTC.

In this sample, this clonotype turned up many times. The chain recombines TRBV6-1 with TRBJ2-7; 12 bases are shared with TRBD1. The CDR3 loop spans 17 amino acids. CDR1 is MNHNS, CDR2 SASEGT, per germline. With 5 bases clipped from V and 6 bases from J, the junction kept 14 bases outside the gene matches. The CDR3 DNA sequence: TGTGCCAGCAGTTATTATTCGGCGGGACAGGGGGCTGTCGAGCAGTACTTC. Amino acids: CASSYYSAGQGAVEQYF.

The V and J genes are TRBV30 and TRBJ2-7; D tentatively fits TRBD1 or TRBD2 (6 bases each). Germline assignment: CDR1 GTSNPN and CDR2 SVGIG (reference sequence). This CDR3 is built from 16 residues. V was shortened by 1 base and J by 2 bases, with 18 bases between the two germline ends. CDR3 sequence (DNA): TGTGCCTGGAGTGCCCCCTCCGTGGAGGGGGCCTACGAGCAGTACTTC. Translation gives CAWSAPSVEGAYEQYF.

Many counts were recorded for this clonotype. CDR3 residues: CSASLGQPQHF. As DNA, the CDR3 is TGCAGTGCTAGCCTGGGTCAGCCCCAGCATTTT. This chain uses TRBV20-1 with TRBJ1-5; D is ambiguous. The germline V and J ends were trimmed by 3 bases and 6 bases, with 6 bases remaining between them. Germline V gene data show CDR1 as DFQATT and CDR2 as SNEGSKA (reference sequence). CDR3 length equals 11 residues.

A few counts support this clonotype. The chain is built from TRBV7-9 and TRBJ1-4, with TRBD1 matching over 8 bases. The CDR3 length is 16 residues. Germline V gene sequence: CDR1 SEHNR, CDR2 FQNEAQ (reference sequence). Trimming removed 4 bases from V and 5 bases from J; junction bases left unmatched: 9. The CDR3 sequence is CASSYGRDRLNEKLFF. The CDR3 coding sequence is TGTGCCAGCAGCTACGGCCGGGACAGGCTCAATGAAAAACTGTTTTTT.

This clonotype was recorded many times. The chain links TRBV10-3 to TRBJ1-6, with D possibly being TRBD1 (6 bases). The germline gives CDR1 ENHRY, CDR2 SYGVKD. V was shortened by 2 bases and J by 10 bases, with 12 bases between the two germline ends. There are 14 residues in the CDR3. The CDR3 DNA is TGTGCCATCAGTGAGGTCAGGGGCGGGTCACCCCTCCACTTT. Its translation: CAISEVRGGSPLHF.

The chain joins TRBV20-1 to TRBJ1-5; D call uncertain. The V and J ends lost 4 bases and 0 bases respectively, with 13 bases between them. Germline values: CDR1 DFQATT, CDR2 SNEGSKA (reference sequence). The CDR3 has 15 residues. DNA for the CDR3: TGCAGTGCTACCCCGCCCGGCCTTAGCAATCAGCCCCAGCATTTT. Protein: CSATPPGLSNQPQHF.

The genes are TRBV11-2 and TRBJ2-4; TRBD1 or TRBD2 may be the D gene (5 bases each). There are 17 residues in the CDR3. Germline-derived CDR1 and CDR2 are SGHAT and FQNNGV. The ends were cut back, 4 bases at V and 8 bases at J, with 24 bases in the middle. The CDR3 region is CASSSIIGWGRRYIQYF. Here the CDR3 DNA reads TGTGCCAGCAGCTCCATAATCGGTTGGGGGAGAAGATACATTCAGTACTTC.

This clonotype was observed a handful of times. The chain uses TRBV5-8 and TRBJ1-5; D uncertain. Trimming took 3 bases from V and 4 from J, leaving 11 bases between them. Germline V gene lookup returns CDR1 SGHTS and CDR2 YDEGEE. The CDR3 runs to 14 residues. CDR3 in DNA: TGTGCCAGCAGCTCCTTTCCATTAAATCAGCCCCAGCATTTT. It specifies CASSSFPLNQPQHF.

There are many counts of this clonotype. The gene calls are TRBV2 and TRBJ1-2; D is possibly TRBD1 (5 bases). Between the trimmed V and J ends, which lost 2 bases and 1 base, there was a span of 11 bases. The CDR3 extends over 15 amino acids. CDR1 is SNHLY and CDR2 is FYNNEI in the germline V gene. CDR3 nucleotides: TGTGCCAGCAGTGAATACCAGGGAGGTAACTATGGCTACACCTTC. Encoded protein: CASSEYQGGNYGYTF.